Below, 21 T cell receptor beta chains from the same sample are listed, as sequenced in a study of technical replicates of blood from a handful of donors. Only in-frame clones appear in the TCRdb table, and some are missing; sequencing was by immunoSEQ multiplex PCR. The data hold roughly 65,000 clones, with about 90% observed a single time. Material for sequencing was PBMCs. These receptors were obtained from a human donor in good health. Some clones in this sample may be carry-over from other donors' samples.

The rearrangement uses TRBV5-7 and TRBJ2-1; TRBD2 matches 7 bases. TRBV5-7 is placed among ORFs of uncertain function. Trimming at V came to 8 bases and at J to 1 base, leaving 18 bases not matched to a gene. The CDR3 is made up of 18 amino acids. The CDR3 DNA reads TGTGCCAGTCCCTCCCTTCTGGGGGGGACCCCGTCCTACAATGAGCAGTTCTTC. Its translation: CASPSLLGGTPSYNEQFF.

The CDR3 DNA sequence: TGTGCCAGCAGTCATACGGACAGGGCTTCACCCCTCCACTTT. Translated, it gives CASSHTDRASPLHF. The chain employs TRBV6-5 and TRBJ1-6, with 8 bases identical to TRBD1. The germline gives CDR1 MNHEY, CDR2 SVGAGI. After removal of 5 bases from V and 9 bases from J, the junction contained 6 bases not matched to a gene. The CDR3 has 14 amino acids.

The V gene is TRBV5-1, the J gene TRBJ2-1; 7 nucleotides agree with TRBD1. The germline gives CDR1 SGHRS, CDR2 YFSETQ. The CDR3 extends over 16 amino acids. V lost 4 bases, J lost 5 bases, and 12 bases stayed unmatched. The CDR3 reads CASSKRPQGDHNEQFF. CDR3 nucleotides: TGCGCCAGCAGCAAGCGACCTCAGGGGGACCACAATGAGCAGTTCTTC.

The chain employs TRBV4-1 and TRBJ1-3; D gene uncertain. The CDR3 sequence is 13 residues long. Trimming cost V 1 base and J 4 bases, with 5 bases left between them. CDR1 is MGHRA, CDR2 YSYEKL, per germline. CDR3 DNA sequence: TGCGCCAGCAGCCAAGGGAGAGGAAACACCATATATTTT. Amino acids: CASSQGRGNTIYF.

The chain has TRBV7-3 and TRBJ2-1; 10 bases match TRBD2. V lost 5 bases, J lost 8 bases, and 12 bases stayed unmatched. Germline CDR1 reads SGHTA; CDR2 reads FQGTGA. There are 16 residues in the CDR3. The CDR3 is CASSLASSGRTYEQFF. The CDR3 DNA reads TGTGCCAGCAGCCTAGCTTCTAGCGGGAGAACCTATGAGCAGTTCTTC.

The V call is TRBV29-1, the J call TRBJ1-2, with a tentative D call TRBD1 (6 bases). The CDR3 totals 13 residues. The V and J ends lost 6 bases and 3 bases respectively, with 14 bases between them. From germline, CDR1 is SQVTM and CDR2 ANQGSEA. The CDR3 loop reads CSVGTGRDYGYTF. In DNA, the CDR3 is TGCAGCGTCGGAACAGGGAGAGACTATGGCTACACCTTC.

Within the sample, this clone is medium-sized (0.01 to 0.1%). The V call is TRBV30, the J call TRBJ1-6; a possible D gene is TRBD1 (6 bases). V was trimmed by 2 bases and J by 7 bases, leaving 15 bases between them. Germline-derived CDR1 and CDR2 are GTSNPN and SVGIG (reference sequence). This CDR3 has 15 amino acids. CDR3 protein: CAWSPPGAENSPLHF. CDR3 nucleotide sequence: TGTGCCTGGAGTCCCCCAGGGGCGGAGAATTCACCCCTCCACTTT.

The gene calls are TRBV9 and TRBJ2-7; 11 bases match TRBD2. The V gene end was trimmed by 0 bases and the J gene end by 5 bases; junction bases not matched to a gene: 4. The CDR3 has 15 amino acids. The V gene's germline CDR1 is SGDLS and CDR2 YYNGEE. The DNA of the CDR3 is TGTGCCAGCAGCGTAGAACTAGCGGGGGTCCACGAGCAGTACTTC. The encoded protein is CASSVELAGVHEQYF.

The chain recombines TRBV5-1 with TRBJ2-3; weak D call: TRBD1 (5 bases). Germline V lookup: CDR1 SGHRS, CDR2 YFSETQ. Trimming took off 4 bases at V and 0 bases at J, with 15 bases between the two ends. There are 16 residues in the CDR3. In nucleotides, the CDR3 is TGCGCCAGCAGCGACGGACAACTTCGGAGCACAGATACGCAGTATTTT. Translation: CASSDGQLRSTDTQYF.

The J gene is TRBJ1-3, the V gene TRBV4-1, with unresolved D. V lost 0 bases and J 2 bases, leaving 11 bases between the germline ends. The germline V gene encodes CDR1 MGHRA and CDR2 YSYEKL. This CDR3 spans 16 amino acids. CDR3: CASSQDRGPPGNTIYF. The CDR3 DNA sequence: TGCGCCAGCAGCCAAGATCGAGGGCCCCCTGGAAACACCATATATTTT.

The gene calls are TRBV7-8 and TRBJ1-3, with 7 positions matching TRBD1. V gave up 5 bases and J gave up 3 bases; unmatched junction bases: 13. The CDR3 is 17 residues long. Germline CDR1 SGHVS, CDR2 FQNEAQ. Here the CDR3 DNA reads TGTGCCAGCAGCCCTTTTGACAGGGTTGAAAGTGGAAACACCATATATTTT. Translation: CASSPFDRVESGNTIYF.

The chain couples TRBV21-1 to TRBJ2-1; TRBD2 was called by the table and not checked on the DNA. TRBV21-1 is annotated as a pseudogene. This CDR3 region has 15 residues. The CDR3 region has the DNA TGTGCCAGCAGCAAACCAGGTCGCGGGGGTGATGAGCAGTTCTTC. It specifies CASSKPGRGGDEQFF.

The chain carries TRBV7-9 and TRBJ1-4, with TRBD1 identical over 8 bases. The CDR3 loop spans 15 amino acids. The junction had 9 bases not matched to a gene; V was cut back by 4 bases and J by 8 bases. Germline V lookup: CDR1 SEHNR, CDR2 FQNEAQ (reference sequence). The CDR3 coding sequence is TGTGCCAGCAGCTCCTTGCCCAGACAGGGGGAAAAACTGTTTTTT. Amino acid sequence: CASSSLPRQGEKLFF.

The chain uses TRBV4-3 and TRBJ2-7; D ambiguous. The CDR3 has 14 amino acids. V lost 5 bases and J 3 bases, leaving 14 bases between the germline ends. The germline CDR1 and CDR2 sequences are LGHNA and YSLEER. The CDR3 coding sequence is TGCGCCAGCAGCTACGAGACAAGCAACTACGAGCAGTACTTC. Protein sequence: CASSYETSNYEQYF.

The chain employs TRBV6-6 and TRBJ2-1, with a weak D call TRBD1 (6 bases). Trimming took 6 bases from V and 6 from J, leaving 21 bases between them. The CDR3 is made up of 16 amino acids. The germline V gene encodes CDR1 MNHNY and CDR2 SVGAGI (reference sequence). Written as DNA, the CDR3 is TGTGCCAGCAGCCCCTCCCACAGGGTTACGGGCAATGAGCAGTTCTTC. Translated: CASSPSHRVTGNEQFF.

The CDR3 spells CASSFAGGQPQHF. The CDR3 bases are TGTGCCAGCAGCTTTGCCGGGGGTCAGCCCCAGCATTTT. The genes are TRBV5-6 and TRBJ1-5, with D possibly being TRBD1 (5 bases). There are 13 residues in the CDR3. Germline CDR1 and CDR2: SGHDT and YYEEEE. V gave up 2 bases and J gave up 6 bases, with 9 bases separating them.

The V call is TRBV4-1, the J call TRBJ2-7, with D possibly being TRBD1 (6 bases). The CDR3 spans 14 residues. Trimming removed 0 bases at V and 6 bases at J, with 12 bases between. Germline values: CDR1 MGHRA, CDR2 YSYEKL. The DNA of the CDR3 is TGCGCCAGCAGCCAAGAGCGGACAGAGGCCGAGCAGTACTTC. This sequence encodes CASSQERTEAEQYF.

The gene calls are TRBV7-3 and TRBJ2-1; 12 bases fit TRBD1. This CDR3 has 15 residues. With 5 bases clipped from V and 7 bases from J, the junction kept 6 bases outside the gene matches. Germline loops: CDR1 SGHTA, CDR2 FQGTGA. The CDR3 DNA sequence: TGTGCCAGCAGCCTAGGGACAGGGGGCTTAAATGAGCAGTTCTTC. It specifies CASSLGTGGLNEQFF.

J is TRBJ2-5 and V is TRBV19; 12 nucleotides agree with TRBD2. CDR3 length: 16 amino acids. In germline, CDR1 is LNHDA, CDR2 SQIVND (reference sequence). The trim removed 5 bases at V and 5 bases at J, leaving 9 bases unmatched. This CDR3 reads CASSGGLAGGQETQYF. The CDR3 DNA follows: TGTGCCAGTAGTGGGGGGCTAGCGGGAGGGCAGGAGACCCAGTACTTC.

V gene TRBV7-9 combines with J gene TRBJ2-5; D gene unclear. The CDR3 length is 15 residues. V was shortened by 0 bases and J by 5 bases, with 13 bases between the two germline ends. CDR1 and CDR2 (germline): SEHNR, FQNEAQ (reference sequence). The CDR3 DNA is TGTGCCAGCAGCTTAGCAAATATAAGCCCGGAGACCCAGTACTTC. Its translation is CASSLANISPETQYF.

The genes are TRBV9 and TRBJ1-4; D gene unclear. CDR3 size: 12 residues. Per the germline V gene, CDR1 is SGDLS and CDR2 is YYNGEE. The germline V and J ends were trimmed by 3 bases and 8 bases, with 8 bases remaining between them. In DNA, the CDR3 is TGTGCCAGCAGCGCAAGAGGAGAAAAACTGTTTTTT. This gives the protein CASSARGEKLFF.